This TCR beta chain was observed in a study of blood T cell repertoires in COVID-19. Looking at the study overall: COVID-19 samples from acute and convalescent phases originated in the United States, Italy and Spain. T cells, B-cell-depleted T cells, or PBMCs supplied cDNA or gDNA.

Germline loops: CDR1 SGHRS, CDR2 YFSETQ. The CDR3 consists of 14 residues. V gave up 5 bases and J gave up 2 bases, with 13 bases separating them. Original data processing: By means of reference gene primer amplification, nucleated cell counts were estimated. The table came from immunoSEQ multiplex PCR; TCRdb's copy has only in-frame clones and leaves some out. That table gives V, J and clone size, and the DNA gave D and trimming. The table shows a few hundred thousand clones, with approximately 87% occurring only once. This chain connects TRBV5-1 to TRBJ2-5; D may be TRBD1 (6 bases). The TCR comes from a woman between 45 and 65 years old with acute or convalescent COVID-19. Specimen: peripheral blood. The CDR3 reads CASRLTGSQETQYF. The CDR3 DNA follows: TGCGCCAGCAGGTTGACAGGATCACAAGAGACCCAGTACTTC.